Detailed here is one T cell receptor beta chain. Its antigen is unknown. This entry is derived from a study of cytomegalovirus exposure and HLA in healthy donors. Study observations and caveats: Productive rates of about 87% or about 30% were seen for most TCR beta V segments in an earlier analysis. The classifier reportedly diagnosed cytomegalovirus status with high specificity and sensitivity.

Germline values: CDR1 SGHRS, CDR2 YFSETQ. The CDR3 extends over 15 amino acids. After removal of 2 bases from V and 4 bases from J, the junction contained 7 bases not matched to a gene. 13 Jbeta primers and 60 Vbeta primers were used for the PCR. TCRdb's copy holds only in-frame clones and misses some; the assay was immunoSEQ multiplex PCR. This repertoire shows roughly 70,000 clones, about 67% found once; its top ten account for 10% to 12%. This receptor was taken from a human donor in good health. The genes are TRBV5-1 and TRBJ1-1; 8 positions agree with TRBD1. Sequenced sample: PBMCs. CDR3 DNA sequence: TGCGCCAGCAGCTTAACAGGGGGGCTGAGCACTGAAGCTTTCTTT. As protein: CASSLTGGLSTEAFF. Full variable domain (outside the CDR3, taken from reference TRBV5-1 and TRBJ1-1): KAGVTQTPRYLIKTRGQQVTLSCSPISGHRSVSWYQQTPGQGLQFLFEYFSETQRNKGNFPGRFSGRQFSNSRSEMNVSTLELGDSALYLCASSLTGGLSTEAFFGQGTRLTVV.